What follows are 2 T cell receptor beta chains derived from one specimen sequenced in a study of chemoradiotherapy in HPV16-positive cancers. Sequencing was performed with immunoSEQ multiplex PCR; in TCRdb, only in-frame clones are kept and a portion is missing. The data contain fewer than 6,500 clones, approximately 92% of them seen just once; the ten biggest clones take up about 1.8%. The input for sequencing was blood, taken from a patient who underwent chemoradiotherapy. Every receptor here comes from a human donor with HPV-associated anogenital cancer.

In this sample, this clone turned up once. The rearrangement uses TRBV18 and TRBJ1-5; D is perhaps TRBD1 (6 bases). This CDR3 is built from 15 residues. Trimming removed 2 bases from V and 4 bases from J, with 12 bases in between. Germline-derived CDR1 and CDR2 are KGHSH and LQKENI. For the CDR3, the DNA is TGTGCCAGCTCACCAAAAGTACAGGGTAATCAGCCCCAGCATTTT. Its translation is CASSPKVQGNQPQHF.

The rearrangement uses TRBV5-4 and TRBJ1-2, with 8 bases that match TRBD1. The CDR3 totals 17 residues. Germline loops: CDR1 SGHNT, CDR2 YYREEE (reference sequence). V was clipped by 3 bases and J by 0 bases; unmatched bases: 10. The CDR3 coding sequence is TGTGCCAGCAGCTCGGGCCAGGGGGCTCAAACTAACTATGGCTACACCTTC. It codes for CASSSGQGAQTNYGYTF.